Presented here are 18 T cell receptor beta chains from one specimen sequenced in a study of T cells after somatic rescue of genetic block. Method: immunoSEQ multiplex PCR; TCRdb's copy keeps in-frame clones and lacks some. The sample holds around 12,000 clones, 74% seen once. Sequenced sample: peripheral blood mononuclear cells (PBMCs). These receptors originate from a boy aged 10-17 years.

This chain connects TRBV7-9 to TRBJ2-3; 11 positions match TRBD2. This CDR3 spans 16 amino acids. The V gene end was trimmed by 8 bases and the J gene end by 2 bases; junction bases not matched to a gene: 9. The germline CDR1 and CDR2 sequences are SEHNR and FQNEAQ (reference sequence). The CDR3, as DNA: TGTGCCAGCCAGGGGCGACTAGCGGGGCTCACAGATACGCAGTATTTT. This encodes CASQGRLAGLTDTQYF.

This clone has just a few counts. The chain combines TRBV5-4 with TRBJ1-6; D is possibly TRBD1 (6 bases). V lost 2 bases and J lost 7, with 10 bases in between. Germline-derived CDR1 and CDR2 are SGHNT and YYREEE (reference sequence). The CDR3 runs 14 residues. CDR3 loop: CASSLQGRNSPLHF. DNA for the CDR3: TGTGCCAGCAGCTTACAGGGAAGGAATTCACCCCTCCACTTT.

The gene calls are TRBV9 and TRBJ1-3; no reliable D call. With 0 bases removed from V and 0 bases from J, the gap between germline ends came to 10 bases. The CDR3 loop spans 16 amino acids. Germline V gene sequence: CDR1 SGDLS, CDR2 YYNGEE. CDR3: CASSVGSGYSGNTIYF. The CDR3 DNA is TGTGCCAGCAGCGTAGGATCAGGATACTCTGGAAACACCATATATTTT.

This clone turned up a few times. This rearrangement joins TRBV7-8 to TRBJ2-5; 7 bases match TRBD1. This CDR3 has 16 amino acids. V lost 5 bases and J lost 4; bases outside the gene matches: 13. Germline loops: CDR1 SGHVS, CDR2 FQNEAQ. The CDR3 loop is CASSPMGLAGGETQYF. The CDR3 region has the DNA TGTGCCAGCAGCCCCATGGGGCTAGCAGGGGGAGAGACCCAGTACTTC.

The chain recombines TRBV18 with TRBJ1-4; D is ambiguous. V was cut by 0 bases and J by 4 bases, with 12 bases left in between. The CDR3 runs 16 residues. From germline, CDR1 is KGHSH and CDR2 LQKENI. The DNA of the CDR3 is TGTGCCAGCTCACCACCGGTCGGGTATCGTAATGAAAAACTGTTTTTT. Its translation is CASSPPVGYRNEKLFF.

This CDR3 is CASSLTDTQYF. CDR3 sequence (DNA): TGTGCCAGCTCACTGACAGATACGCAGTATTTT. V is TRBV18 and J is TRBJ2-3; D is unresolved. V lost 4 bases and J lost 3, with 2 bases in between. The germline CDR1 and CDR2 sequences are KGHSH and LQKENI. The CDR3 is 11 amino acids.

This clone was seen only a few times. The V call is TRBV28, the J call TRBJ1-2; D is perhaps TRBD1 (5 bases). The V end lost 5 bases, the J end lost 1 base, and 11 bases lay between the germline ends. Germline-derived CDR1 and CDR2 are MDHEN and SYDVKM. The CDR3 totals 14 residues. The CDR3 DNA reads TGTGCCAGCAGTCAGGGACTGTATAACTATGGCTACACCTTC. Translating it yields CASSQGLYNYGYTF.

The chain joins TRBV6-5 to TRBJ2-7; TRBD1 matches 7 bases. The germline V gene encodes CDR1 MNHEY and CDR2 SVGAGI. After removal of 3 bases from V and 2 bases from J, the junction contained 7 bases not matched to a gene. The length of the CDR3 is 15 residues. The CDR3: CASSYSGTVTYEQYF. The DNA for the CDR3 is TGTGCCAGCAGTTATTCGGGGACAGTCACCTACGAGCAGTACTTC.

The CDR3 sequence is CASSPVRQGRGEKLFF. The CDR3 DNA reads as TGTGCCAGCAGCCCCGTCCGACAGGGAAGGGGGGAAAAACTGTTTTTT. The chain is built from TRBV7-7 and TRBJ1-4, with TRBD1 matching 7 bases. With V trimmed by 5 bases and J by 8 bases, 14 bases remained unmatched. The CDR3 totals 16 residues. Germline V gene lookup returns CDR1 SSHAT and CDR2 FNYEAQ (reference sequence). The full variable domain, in which reference TRBV7-7 and TRBJ1-4 provide the parts outside the CDR3, is GAGVSQSPRYKVTKRGQDVTLRCDPISSHATLYWYQQALGQGPEFLTYFNYEAQPDKSGLPSDRFSAERPEGSISTLTIQRTEQRDSAMYRCASSPVRQGRGEKLFFGSGTQLSVL.

Relative to its sample, this clone is large. V gene TRBV21-1 combines with J gene TRBJ1-1. TRBV21-1 is classified as a pseudogene. The CDR3 has 17 residues. CDR3 bases: TGTGCCAGCAGCAGTATCCGGGACGTAACTTTGAACACTGAAGCTTTCTTT. It yields the protein CASSSIRDVTLNTEAFF.

This clone ranks as medium-sized. The chain carries TRBV30 and TRBJ1-5; D not resolved. This CDR3 spans 15 amino acids. V lost 1 base, J lost 2 bases, and 12 bases lay in between. Germline values: CDR1 GTSNPN, CDR2 SVGIG (reference sequence). Written as DNA, the CDR3 is TGTGCCTGGAGTGCCTCTAGGGTTGGCAATCAGCCCCAGCATTTT. It translates to CAWSASRVGNQPQHF.

This clone was seen a few times. V and J are TRBV4-1 and TRBJ2-1, with TRBD2 identical over 12 bases. V gave up 4 bases and J gave up 6 bases; unmatched junction bases: 25. The CDR3 runs to 22 residues. The V gene's germline CDR1 is MGHRA and CDR2 YSYEKL. The CDR3 DNA reads as TGCGCCAGCAGCCCCCCAGAGGGCGGACTAGCGGGAACCGGAGGGATGCCCAATGAGCAGTTCTTC. Amino acids: CASSPPEGGLAGTGGMPNEQFF.

CDR3 in amino acids: CASSIGTGTDTQYF. CDR3 DNA: TGTGCCAGTAGTATCGGTACGGGAACAGATACGCAGTATTTT. This sequence joins TRBV19 and TRBJ2-3; TRBD2 is a possible D gene (5 bases). Trimming stripped 3 bases from V and 3 bases from J, with 10 bases between. Germline CDR1 LNHDA, CDR2 SQIVND (reference sequence). CDR3 length: 14 amino acids.

This clone showed up just a few times. The genes are TRBV5-1 and TRBJ2-3; D is perhaps TRBD1 (6 bases). Between the trimmed V and J ends, which lost 2 bases and 2 bases, there was a span of 12 bases. From germline, CDR1 is SGHRS and CDR2 YFSETQ. This CDR3 is 15 amino acids long. CDR3 nucleotides: TGCGCCAGCAGCTTCCCGGCAGGGGCCACAGATACGCAGTATTTT. The encoded protein is CASSFPAGATDTQYF. The variable domain in full, with the rest retrieved from reference TRBV5-1 and TRBJ2-3, is KAGVTQTPRYLIKTRGQQVTLSCSPISGHRSVSWYQQTPGQGLQFLFEYFSETQRNKGNFPGRFSGRQFSNSRSEMNVSTLELGDSALYLCASSFPAGATDTQYFGPGTRLTVL.

This clone has just a few counts. The CDR3 loop reads CAIGTTQETQYF. CDR3 nucleotide sequence: TGTGCCATCGGGACAACACAAGAGACCCAGTACTTC. The chain uses TRBV10-3 and TRBJ2-5; TRBD1 is a possible D gene (6 bases). Trimming took off 8 bases at V and 2 bases at J, with 9 bases between the two ends. CDR3 length: 12 residues. Germline CDR1 is ENHRY and CDR2 is SYGVKD.

This rearrangement joins TRBV29-1 to TRBJ2-3, with 13 bases fitting TRBD2. In germline, CDR1 is SQVTM, CDR2 ANQGSEA. This CDR3 spans 18 amino acids. The J segment lost 2 bases and the V segment lost 5 bases, leaving 13 bases of the junction unmatched. The CDR3 nucleotides are TGCAGCGTTCAAAAACTAGCGGGAGGGCCTCGGATCACAGATACGCAGTATTTT. Translation: CSVQKLAGGPRITDTQYF.

This clone was detected only once. This rearrangement joins TRBV5-4 to TRBJ2-2; D not resolved. Germline CDR1 SGHNT, CDR2 YYREEE (reference sequence). With 4 bases removed from V and 4 bases from J, the gap between germline ends came to 17 bases. The CDR3 covers 16 residues. CDR3 nucleotides: TGTGCCAGCAGCGCCACTTATACCCCCTCCACCGGGGAGCTGTTTTTT. This codes for CASSATYTPSTGELFF.

The gene calls are TRBV7-3 and TRBJ1-1; D gene uncertain. CDR1 is SGHTA, CDR2 FQGTGA, per germline. The CDR3 totals 13 residues. Deletions cut 0 bases from V and 5 bases from J, with 7 bases between. The CDR3 reads CASSLTEGTEAFF. The CDR3 DNA sequence: TGTGCCAGCAGCTTAACAGAAGGGACTGAAGCTTTCTTT.